The 29 T cell receptor beta chains in this list originate from one sample, sequenced in a study of cytomegalovirus exposure and HLA in healthy donors. This PCR relied on a set of 60 Vbeta primers and 13 Jbeta primers. TCRdb's copy holds only in-frame clones and misses some; the assay was immunoSEQ multiplex PCR. The table includes fewer than 140,000 clones, more than 60% detected once. Specimen: PBMCs. The receptors here all came from a man aged 60 to 69 in good health and CMV-seronegative.

The chain employs TRBV7-2 and TRBJ2-3, with TRBD2 matching 10 bases. J gave up 1 base and V 4 bases, and 8 bases lay outside the gene matches. Germline CDR1 is SGHTA and CDR2 is FQGNSA. This CDR3 spans 17 amino acids. The CDR3 here is CASSSGAGTSGTDTQYF. CDR3 in DNA: TGTGCCAGCAGCTCCGGAGCCGGGACTAGCGGCACAGATACGCAGTATTTT. The full variable domain, in which reference TRBV7-2 and TRBJ2-3 provide the parts outside the CDR3, is GAGVSQSPSNKVTEKGKDVELRCDPISGHTALYWYRQSLGQGLEFLIYFQGNSAPDKSGLPSDRFSAERTGGSVSTLTIQRTQQEDSAVYLCASSSGAGTSGTDTQYFGPGTRLTVL.

The V and J genes are TRBV7-3 and TRBJ2-1, with 16 positions matching TRBD2. Germline-derived CDR1 and CDR2 are SGHTA and FQGTGA. The ends lost 5 bases at V and 9 bases at J; junction bases unmatched: 7. This CDR3 has 16 residues. The CDR3 protein is CASSVGLAGGQGEQFF. The CDR3 nucleotides are TGTGCCAGCAGCGTGGGACTAGCGGGGGGGCAGGGTGAGCAGTTCTTC. The variable domain in full, completed from reference TRBV7-3 and TRBJ2-1, reads GAGVSQTPSNKVTEKGKYVELRCDPISGHTALYWYRQSLGQGPEFLIYFQGTGAADDSGLPNDRFFAVRPEGSVSTLKIQRTERGDSAVYLCASSVGLAGGQGEQFFGPGTRLTVL.

The chain recombines TRBV2 with TRBJ2-3, with TRBD2 matching 10 bases. Germline assignment: CDR1 SNHLY and CDR2 FYNNEI. V was clipped by 5 bases and J by 1 base; unmatched bases: 0. The CDR3 length is 14 residues. The CDR3 protein is CASSTSGGTDTQYF. CDR3 nucleotides: TGTGCCAGCAGTACTAGCGGGGGCACAGATACGCAGTATTTT.

With regard to this clone: The identical CDR3 is also encoded by other nucleotide sequences in the sample. Here the CDR3 DNA reads TGTGCCAGCTCCCCTGGCGGGGGGTCCTCCTACGAGCAGTACTTC. This gives the protein CASSPGGGSSYEQYF. V gene TRBV18 combines with J gene TRBJ2-7; 8 bases line up with TRBD2. Germline CDR1 is KGHSH and CDR2 is LQKENI. The CDR3 consists of 15 residues. V shed 6 bases and J 0 bases; nucleotides not matched to a gene: 7.

This sequence joins TRBV7-3 and TRBJ2-2; 9 bases are shared with TRBD1. The CDR3 is 15 residues long. The germline V gene has CDR1 SGHTA and CDR2 FQGTGA. Losses at the gene ends were 5 bases for V and 5 bases for J; bases not matched to a gene: 6. CDR3 sequence reads: CASSPGQGRTGELFF. The CDR3 region has the DNA TGTGCCAGCAGCCCGGGACAGGGAAGGACCGGGGAGCTGTTTTTT.

J is TRBJ2-7 and V is TRBV5-6; 8 bases map to TRBD2. This CDR3 is built from 14 residues. CDR1 is SGHDT and CDR2 is YYEEEE in the germline V gene. V was clipped by 10 bases and J by 6 bases; unmatched bases: 15. CDR3 amino acids: CAGYPGGATGEQYV. In DNA, the CDR3 is TGTGCCGGCTACCCGGGGGGGGCTACAGGCGAGCAGTACGTC.

This chain connects TRBV5-4 to TRBJ2-3; 11 bases are shared with TRBD1. The CDR3 contains 15 residues. Per germline, CDR1 SGHNT and CDR2 YYREEE (reference sequence). J lost 3 bases, V lost 3 bases, and 3 bases had no gene match. Written as DNA, the CDR3 is TGTGCCAGCAGCTCGGACAGGGGGCTAACAGATACGCAGTATTTT. The encoded protein is CASSSDRGLTDTQYF.

V and J are TRBV5-1 and TRBJ2-1; 8 bases agree with TRBD2. Trimming at V came to 2 bases and at J to 2 bases, leaving 3 bases not matched to a gene. The germline V gene has CDR1 SGHRS and CDR2 YFSETQ. The CDR3 extends over 15 amino acids. DNA of the CDR3: TGCGCCAGCAGCTTTACTAGCGGCCCCTACAATGAGCAGTTCTTC. As protein: CASSFTSGPYNEQFF.

The chain couples TRBV7-9 to TRBJ2-3, with TRBD2 matching over 9 bases. Germline V CDR1 and CDR2: SEHNR, FQNEAQ (reference sequence). This CDR3 is 16 amino acids long. The V and J ends lost 5 bases and 2 bases, in that order; junction bases with no gene match: 8. CDR3 protein: CASSARTSAYTDTQYF. The CDR3 region has the DNA TGTGCCAGCAGCGCTAGGACTAGCGCATACACAGATACGCAGTATTTT.

This rearrangement joins TRBV7-2 to TRBJ2-1, with 10 bases that match TRBD1. This CDR3 contains 15 residues. In germline, CDR1 is SGHTA, CDR2 FQGNSA. V lost 5 bases and J lost 4; bases outside the gene matches: 5. The CDR3: CASSPRDRGYNEQFF. In nucleotides, the CDR3 is TGTGCCAGCAGCCCGAGGGACAGGGGATACAATGAGCAGTTCTTC.

The V gene is TRBV4-3, the J gene TRBJ2-5; 9 bases line up with TRBD1. Germline V gene lookup returns CDR1 LGHNA and CDR2 YSLEER. J lost 1 base, V lost 3 bases, and 9 bases had no gene match. The CDR3 spans 17 residues. The CDR3, as DNA: TGCGCCAGCAGCCAGATAGGGACAGGGAATCTCCAAGAGACCCAGTACTTC. Amino acid sequence: CASSQIGTGNLQETQYF.

The CDR3 coding sequence is TGTGCCAGCAGCCGCGACAGGGGGCTCACTGAAGCTTTCTTT. Amino acids: CASSRDRGLTEAFF. J is TRBJ1-1 and V is TRBV4-2; 10 bases line up with TRBD1. V dropped 4 bases and J dropped 4; count of bases not matched to a gene: 3. The CDR3 sequence is 14 residues long. Germline V gives CDR1 LGHNA, CDR2 YNFKEQ.

The chain has TRBV11-2 and TRBJ2-7; D unclear. Looked up from germline, CDR1 is SGHAT and CDR2 is FQNNGV. V shed 1 base and J shed 4 bases, with 11 bases lying between them. The CDR3 covers 14 residues. The CDR3 spells CASSLVSGRYEQYF. CDR3 DNA sequence: TGTGCCAGCAGCTTAGTCTCAGGAAGATACGAGCAGTACTTC.

V usage is TRBV6-6 and J usage is TRBJ1-6, with D tentatively TRBD1 (5 bases). The CDR3 has 16 residues. V lost 5 bases, J lost 3 bases, and 14 bases lay in between. Germline V lookup: CDR1 MNHNY, CDR2 SVGAGI (reference sequence). As DNA, the CDR3 is TGTGCCAGCAGTCCACAGGCGGCTGGCTATAATTCACCCCTCCACTTT. It is translated as CASSPQAAGYNSPLHF.

The chain carries TRBV7-9 and TRBJ1-1; maybe TRBD1 (6 bases). This CDR3 contains 12 residues. Trimming took off 8 bases at V and 1 base at J, with 8 bases between the two ends. Germline V gene data show CDR1 as SEHNR and CDR2 as FQNEAQ (reference sequence). The CDR3 DNA sequence: TGTGCCAGCGGACAGCGGAACACTGAAGCTTTCTTT. It translates to CASGQRNTEAFF. The variable domain in full, with the rest retrieved from reference TRBV7-9 and TRBJ1-1, is DTGVSQNPRHKITKRGQNVTFRCDPISEHNRLYWYRQTLGQGPEFLTYFQNEAQLEKSRLLSDRFSAERPKGSFSTLEIQRTEQGDSAMYLCASGQRNTEAFFGQGTRLTVV.

The chain is built from TRBV9 and TRBJ1-6, with 8 positions matching TRBD1. The CDR3 runs to 16 residues. V lost 0 bases and J lost 7; bases outside the gene matches: 6. Germline lookup yields CDR1 SGDLS and CDR2 YYNGEE. Here the CDR3 reads CASSVEGTGVNSPLHF. For the CDR3, the DNA is TGTGCCAGCAGCGTAGAGGGGACAGGTGTCAATTCACCCCTCCACTTT.

This rearrangement joins TRBV18 to TRBJ2-6; D call uncertain. This CDR3 has 15 residues. CDR1 and CDR2 (germline): KGHSH, LQKENI. V was pared by 4 bases and J by 1 base, with 8 bases between. The CDR3 DNA reads TGTGCCAGCTCACTGGGCGTTTCTGGGGCCAACGTCCTGACTTTC. This encodes CASSLGVSGANVLTF.

The chain is built from TRBV29-1 and TRBJ1-2; D remains unclear. Germline V gene lookup returns CDR1 SQVTM and CDR2 ANQGSEA. Deletions cut 4 bases from V and 4 bases from J, with 7 bases between. This CDR3 is 11 amino acids long. This CDR3 is CSVVLSYGYTF. CDR3 in DNA: TGCAGCGTTGTACTGAGCTATGGCTACACCTTC.

V usage is TRBV7-8 and J usage is TRBJ2-3; 7 positions match TRBD1. The CDR3 sequence is 14 residues long. Germline lookup yields CDR1 SGHVS and CDR2 FQNEAQ. With V trimmed by 5 bases and J by 2 bases, 4 bases remained unmatched. CDR3 residues: CASSVTGVTDTQYF. The DNA for the CDR3 is TGTGCCAGCAGCGTCACAGGGGTCACAGATACGCAGTATTTT.

The chain carries TRBV7-2 and TRBJ1-1; no clear D gene. V lost 4 bases, J lost 2 bases, and 20 bases lay in between. The length of the CDR3 is 17 residues. Germline V gives CDR1 SGHTA, CDR2 FQGNSA. The CDR3 sequence: CASSSSTSGGENTEAFF. In nucleotides, the CDR3 is TGTGCCAGCAGCTCCTCGACAAGCGGAGGTGAAAACACTGAAGCTTTCTTT.

The chain has TRBV28 and TRBJ2-5; D may be TRBD2 (6 bases). Trimming removed 3 bases from V and 4 bases from J, with 21 bases in between. Germline V lookup: CDR1 MDHEN, CDR2 SYDVKM. The CDR3 has 17 amino acids. The CDR3 region has the DNA TGTGCCAGCAGTTTGGGGCGTTTACGATCGGAGGGAGAGACCCAGTACTTC. Translation gives CASSLGRLRSEGETQYF.

The rearrangement links TRBV7-2 to TRBJ2-4; 10 nucleotides line up with TRBD1. V was clipped by 0 bases and J by 10 bases; unmatched bases: 6. The CDR3 extends over 15 amino acids. CDR1 and CDR2 (germline): SGHTA, FQGNSA. The CDR3 region is CASSLAGTGVRIQYF. The CDR3 DNA reads as TGTGCCAGCAGCTTAGCGGGGACAGGGGTCAGGATTCAGTACTTC.

The chain recombines TRBV2 with TRBJ1-2; TRBD1 matches at 12 bases. Germline CDR1 SNHLY, CDR2 FYNNEI. The CDR3 runs to 16 residues. The ends lost 6 bases at V and 2 bases at J; junction bases unmatched: 7. CDR3 DNA sequence: TGTGCCAGCAGGCCGGGACAGGGGGCTTCCAACTATGGCTACACCTTC. It specifies CASRPGQGASNYGYTF.

This clone was seen a single time. This sequence joins TRBV5-6 and TRBJ1-4; 8 bases are shared with TRBD1. The CDR3 runs 14 residues. CDR1 is SGHDT and CDR2 is YYEEEE in the germline V gene. Germline trimming cut 4 bases from V and 8 bases from J; bases unmatched to any gene: 7. The CDR3 is CASSTDRGGEKLFF. The DNA of the CDR3 is TGTGCCAGCAGCACAGACAGGGGTGGCGAAAAACTGTTTTTT.

The chain carries TRBV6-4 and TRBJ2-3, with D perhaps TRBD2 (6 bases). Germline V gene sequence: CDR1 MRHNA, CDR2 SNTAGT. The V end was cut by 4 bases, the J end by 2 bases, with 22 bases between. This CDR3 has 18 residues. CDR3 nucleotides: TGTGCCAGCAGTGGCGGGGCGGGTTTGGGGGGATCCACAGATACGCAGTATTTT. It yields the protein CASSGGAGLGGSTDTQYF.

This rearrangement joins TRBV9 to TRBJ2-7; 13 bases are shared with TRBD2. CDR1 is SGDLS and CDR2 is YYNGEE in the germline V gene. Losses at the gene ends were 1 base for V and 0 bases for J; bases not matched to a gene: 10. This CDR3 has 19 amino acids. The CDR3 DNA reads TGTGCCAGCAGCGTAAGGGGACTAGCGGGGCCGAAGAGCTCCTACGAGCAGTACGTC. This translates into CASSVRGLAGPKSSYEQYV.

The chain couples TRBV5-1 to TRBJ2-3; D gene ambiguous. Germline CDR1 reads SGHRS; CDR2 reads YFSETQ. This CDR3 has 17 amino acids. Trimming cost V 4 bases and J 0 bases, with 18 bases left between them. CDR3 nucleotide sequence: TGCGCCAGCAGCGTATCCCTATCCACGAGGAGCACAGATACGCAGTATTTT. This translates into CASSVSLSTRSTDTQYF.

The chain has TRBV6-6 and TRBJ1-5; possibly TRBD1 for D (6 bases). This CDR3 region has 16 residues. Germline CDR1 reads MNHNY; CDR2 reads SVGAGI (reference sequence). Trimming shortened V by 6 bases and J by 5 bases, and 20 bases separated the two germline ends. DNA for the CDR3: TGTGCCAGCAGGATCGGCGGGGGGCGAAGGGATCAGCCCCAGCATTTT. Its translation is CASRIGGGRRDQPQHF.

This clone came up a few times. The chain links TRBV29-1 to TRBJ1-1; 7 bases line up with TRBD1. This CDR3 spans 13 amino acids. V lost 6 bases and J lost 4; bases outside the gene matches: 8. Germline-derived CDR1 and CDR2 are SQVTM and ANQGSEA. CDR3 nucleotides: TGCAGCGTCTCCGTACAGGGGAGCACTGAAGCTTTCTTT. This sequence encodes CSVSVQGSTEAFF.